This TCR beta chain derives from a study of blood T cell repertoires in COVID-19. In the study overall: Sources were T cells, B-cell-depleted T cells, or PBMCs; the material itself was cDNA or gDNA.

Source study methods: The assay estimated nucleated cells by amplifying reference gene primers. Using immunoSEQ multiplex PCR, the repertoire was profiled, and TCRdb retains in-frame clones only, with some absent. V and J calls plus clone size are reproduced from that table; the DNA served to infer D and trimming. Among under 300,000 clones listed, roughly four fifths were seen once. Sequencing used peripheral blood. This clonotype was obtained from a woman aged 60 to 75 with active or convalescent COVID-19.

CDR3 in DNA: TGCGCCAGCAGCCAAGGTAGGCGCGGGGGCACAGATACGCAGTATTTT. It translates to CASSQGRRGGTDTQYF. The J gene is TRBJ2-3, the V gene TRBV4-1; TRBD2 might be the D (6 bases). Trimming stripped 1 base from V and 1 base from J, with 12 bases between. The CDR3 spans 16 residues. Germline-derived CDR1 and CDR2 are MGHRA and YSYEKL.